One and the same sample provided the 27 T cell receptor beta chains below, sequenced in a study of spatial heterogeneity in lung cancer. TCRdb itself ran the 5' RACE reads through MiXCR, one entry per CDR3 protein. The profile shows some 78,000 distinct CDR3 sequences, about 8.5% of them singletons. The time point denotes: sample taken at primary tumor resection. The sample was PBMCs, taken at surgery. These receptor sequences come from a male donor with early-stage non-small cell lung cancer.

V and J are TRBV20-1 and TRBJ2-1; D is undetermined. The germline gives CDR1 DFQATT, CDR2 SNEGSKA (reference sequence). The CDR3 sequence is 13 residues long. V lost 6 bases and J lost 6, with 15 bases in between. For the CDR3, the DNA is TGCAGTGCAGCCGGGCGCGGTTCCAATGAGCAGTTCTTC. This gives the protein CSAAGRGSNEQFF.

This clonotype came up many times. The chain combines TRBV12-3 or TRBV12-4 with TRBJ2-1; no definite D call. The CDR3 spans 14 residues. Trimming took 7 bases from V and 2 from J, leaving 12 bases between them. CDR3: CASTRLSTYNEQFF. Written as DNA, the CDR3 is TGTGCCAGCACGAGACTCTCGACCTACAATGAGCAGTTCTTC.

This clonotype has a count of ten or more. This chain links TRBV12-3 or TRBV12-4 with TRBJ2-1; TRBD2 is a possible D gene (6 bases). CDR3 length equals 15 residues. The V and J ends lost 2 bases and 0 bases respectively, with 8 bases between them. This chain's CDR3 is CASSLFGGSYNEQFF. CDR3 in DNA: TGTGCCAGCAGTTTATTCGGGGGCTCCTACAATGAGCAGTTCTTC.

This chain connects TRBV5-3 to TRBJ2-2; D not resolved. TRBV5-3 is reported as an ORF; its role is uncertain. The V gene lost 4 bases and the J gene lost 6 bases, with 1 base spanning the gap. The CDR3 is 10 amino acids. The CDR3 spells CARSPGELFF. The CDR3 DNA is TGTGCCAGAAGCCCCGGGGAGCTGTTTTTT.

This clonotype was seen more than once but under ten times. The genes are TRBV18 and TRBJ2-7, with D perhaps being TRBD1 or TRBD2 (5 bases each). The CDR3 is 13 residues long. Per the germline V gene, CDR1 is KGHSH and CDR2 is LQKENI. Trimming stripped 5 bases from V and 6 bases from J, with 14 bases between. In DNA, the CDR3 is TGTGCCAGCTCATCGGGACCTGCCGGCGAGCAGTACTTC. This translates into CASSSGPAGEQYF.

In this sample, this clonotype turned up a few times. This rearrangement joins TRBV2 to TRBJ2-5; D remains ambiguous. Looked up from germline, CDR1 is SNHLY and CDR2 is FYNNEI. The CDR3 consists of 13 residues. Trimming removed 8 bases from V and 4 bases from J, with 14 bases in between. The CDR3 spells CASRQPAVETQYF. CDR3 DNA: TGTGCCAGCCGACAACCAGCCGTAGAGACCCAGTACTTC.

This clonotype was observed a handful of times. The gene calls are TRBV14 and TRBJ1-1, with 8 bases matching TRBD1. V was pared by 4 bases and J by 10 bases, with 14 bases of the junction left unmatched. Germline V gives CDR1 SGHDN, CDR2 FVKESK. The length of the CDR3 is 15 residues. The CDR3 DNA sequence: TGTGCCAGCAGCCTTACGACAGGGGCCCTGATCCGAGCTTTCTTT. This gives the protein CASSLTTGALIRAFF.

This clonotype was seen repeatedly, ten times or more. This chain joins TRBV7-9 and TRBJ2-3, with 10 bases lining up with TRBD2. Germline CDR1 SEHNR, CDR2 FQNEAQ (reference sequence). The V segment lost 5 bases and the J segment 2 bases; nucleotides outside the gene matches: 4. The CDR3 consists of 15 residues. In DNA form, the CDR3 reads TGTGCCAGCAGCCCCGGGACTAGCGACACAGATACGCAGTATTTT. It encodes CASSPGTSDTDTQYF.

Here the CDR3 DNA reads TGTGCCAGCAGCCTTTGGGTAAACTCTGGGGCCAACGTCCTGACTTTC. Its protein is CASSLWVNSGANVLTF. This chain connects TRBV13 to TRBJ2-6; D not resolved. The CDR3 has 16 residues. V shed 5 bases and J shed 0 bases, with 11 bases lying between them. Germline CDR1 is PRHDT and CDR2 is FYEKMQ (reference sequence). Supplemented by reference TRBV13 and TRBJ2-6, the full variable domain reads AAGVIQSPRHLIKEKRETATLKCYPIPRHDTVYWYQQGPGQDPQFLISFYEKMQSDKGSIPDRFSAQQFSDYHSELNMSSLELGDSALYFCASSLWVNSGANVLTFGAGSRLTVL.

The chain couples TRBV15 to TRBJ2-7, with 9 nucleotides matching TRBD1. Germline values: CDR1 LNHNV, CDR2 YYDKDF (reference sequence). The CDR3 covers 14 residues. J was trimmed by 7 bases and V by 7 bases; bases with no gene match: 11. DNA of the CDR3: TGTGCCACCAAGCCGGGACAGGGATCCTGGGAGCAGTACTTC. Translated, it gives CATKPGQGSWEQYF.

This clonotype was counted only a few times. The V call is TRBV29-1, the J call TRBJ2-3, with 9 bases aligning to TRBD1. CDR1 is SQVTM, CDR2 ANQGSEA, per germline. This CDR3 has 12 residues. The ends lost 8 bases at V and 4 bases at J; junction bases unmatched: 4. The DNA of the CDR3 is TGCAGCATACGGACAGGGGCAGATACGCAGTATTTT. It yields the protein CSIRTGADTQYF.

This clonotype was seen many times. The rearrangement joins TRBV4-1 to TRBJ2-5, with 7 nucleotides matching TRBD1. The germline gives CDR1 MGHRA, CDR2 YSYEKL. There are 17 residues in the CDR3. The ends lost 0 bases at V and 5 bases at J; junction bases unmatched: 12. DNA for the CDR3: TGCGCCAGCAGCCAAGAAACAGGGGATGTCTTCGGGGAGACCCAGTACTTC. It encodes CASSQETGDVFGETQYF.

This clonotype was detected many times. The chain recombines TRBV13 with TRBJ1-1, with unresolved D. The CDR3 consists of 13 residues. Trimming cost V 0 bases and J 5 bases, with 7 bases left between them. Germline values: CDR1 PRHDT, CDR2 FYEKMQ (reference sequence). CDR3 loop: CASSLGRVTEAFF. The CDR3 DNA is TGTGCCAGCAGCTTAGGGAGGGTGACTGAAGCTTTCTTT.

In its sample, this clonotype was seen a few times. The CDR3 spells CASSLVAGNTHEQFF. The CDR3 nucleotides are TGCGCCAGCAGCTTAGTAGCGGGTAACACCCATGAGCAGTTCTTC. The rearrangement links TRBV5-1 to TRBJ2-1; 7 positions agree with TRBD2. Trimming took 2 bases from V and 8 from J; bases not matched to a gene: 10. Germline V CDR1 and CDR2: SGHRS, YFSETQ. The CDR3 is 15 amino acids.

V gene TRBV20-1 combines with J gene TRBJ2-1, with D perhaps TRBD2 (5 bases). The CDR3 loop spans 14 amino acids. The V gene lost 0 bases and the J gene lost 6 bases, with 12 bases spanning the gap. Per the germline V gene, CDR1 is DFQATT and CDR2 is SNEGSKA (reference sequence). The CDR3 reads CSARDPVGVNEQFF. The CDR3 nucleotides are TGCAGTGCTAGAGATCCAGTCGGGGTCAATGAGCAGTTCTTC.

This clonotype appeared many times. V is TRBV6-6 and J is TRBJ1-2; D is ambiguous. The V gene's germline CDR1 is MNHNY and CDR2 SVGAGI (reference sequence). V shed 5 bases and J shed 3 bases, with 10 bases lying between them. This CDR3 contains 13 residues. In nucleotides, the CDR3 is TGTGCCAGCAGTCCCTATCTTGACTATGGCTACACCTTC. Its protein is CASSPYLDYGYTF.

The V call is TRBV7-2, the J call TRBJ2-5, with 8 bases aligning to TRBD2. V was pared by 5 bases and J by 3 bases, with 8 bases of the junction left unmatched. CDR1 is SGHTA and CDR2 is FQGNSA in the germline V gene. The CDR3 is made up of 15 amino acids. The DNA of the CDR3 is TGTGCCAGCAGCCCACTTGTCGGGAGGGAAGAGACCCAGTACTTC. Translation: CASSPLVGREETQYF.

The sample holds a few counts of this clonotype. V and J are TRBV5-1 and TRBJ2-1; TRBD1 matches at 11 bases. CDR1 is SGHRS and CDR2 is YFSETQ in the germline V gene. Trimming took 3 bases from V and 6 from J; bases not matched to a gene: 11. The CDR3 totals 17 residues. The CDR3 DNA is TGCGCCAGCAGCTCATGGACAGGGGGCGTTTATTCCAATGAGCAGTTCTTC. It is translated as CASSSWTGGVYSNEQFF. Drawing the rest from reference TRBV5-1 and TRBJ2-1, the complete variable domain is KAGVTQTPRYLIKTRGQQVTLSCSPISGHRSVSWYQQTPGQGLQFLFEYFSETQRNKGNFPGRFSGRQFSNSRSEMNVSTLELGDSALYLCASSSWTGGVYSNEQFFGPGTRLTVL.

This clonotype was counted at least ten times. The chain is built from TRBV20-1 and TRBJ1-6; D ambiguous. V was clipped by 2 bases and J by 0 bases, with 11 bases between them. Germline lookup yields CDR1 DFQATT and CDR2 SNEGSKA (reference sequence). This CDR3 comprises 16 residues. CDR3 DNA sequence: TGCAGTGCTAGATTACAGTCTCACTCCTATAATTCACCCCTCCACTTT. Translated: CSARLQSHSYNSPLHF.

The rearrangement uses TRBV20-1 and TRBJ1-1; no clear D gene. Trimming cost V 5 bases and J 4 bases, with 20 bases left between them. The V gene's germline CDR1 is DFQATT and CDR2 SNEGSKA (reference sequence). The CDR3 contains 15 residues. The CDR3, as DNA: TGCAGTGCTGGTCCGACCCCCCTGTCGAGCACTGAAGCTTTCTTT. It translates to CSAGPTPLSSTEAFF.

This clonotype was recorded a few times. This chain links TRBV9 with TRBJ2-5, with 11 bases lining up with TRBD2. V was clipped by 3 bases and J by 3 bases; unmatched bases: 4. The CDR3 is 15 amino acids. From germline, CDR1 is SGDLS and CDR2 YYNGEE. The CDR3 sequence is CASSGGLAVEETQYF. DNA for the CDR3: TGTGCCAGCAGCGGGGGACTAGCGGTAGAAGAGACCCAGTACTTC.

This clonotype was seen many times. The chain links TRBV3-1 to TRBJ1-2, with no clear D. Trimming removed 5 bases at V and 5 bases at J, with 9 bases between. The CDR3 spans 12 residues. Germline V CDR1 and CDR2: LGHDT, YNNKEL (reference sequence). The CDR3 reads CASSRTGYGYTF. For the CDR3, the DNA is TGTGCCAGCAGCAGGACCGGTTATGGCTACACCTTC.

This clonotype was seen ten or more times. This chain joins TRBV2 and TRBJ1-2, with unresolved D. The CDR3 loop spans 14 amino acids. Germline V gene data show CDR1 as SNHLY and CDR2 as FYNNEI. V was clipped by 3 bases and J by 5 bases, with 13 bases between them. CDR3 loop: CASSDTLEGYGYTF. Written as DNA, the CDR3 is TGTGCCAGCAGTGATACCCTAGAGGGATATGGCTACACCTTC.

This clonotype occurred a few times. This sequence joins TRBV6-1 and TRBJ2-2; 9 bases are shared with TRBD1. V shed 4 bases, J shed 0 bases, and the junction held 9 bases outside the gene matches. CDR1 MNHNS and CDR2 SASEGT come from the germline V gene. CDR3 length: 18 residues. CDR3 region: CASSATTGTGTNTGELFF. CDR3 nucleotides: TGTGCCAGCAGTGCAACCACCGGGACAGGGACGAACACCGGGGAGCTGTTTTTT.

The chain has TRBV9 and TRBJ2-2, with a possible D match to TRBD2 (5 bases). V was cut by 4 bases and J by 6 bases, with 19 bases left in between. In germline, CDR1 is SGDLS, CDR2 YYNGEE. The CDR3 length is 16 residues. The CDR3 loop reads CASSLLSSGRAGELFF. Here the CDR3 DNA reads TGTGCCAGCAGCCTACTCTCGTCCGGGCGGGCCGGGGAGCTGTTTTTT.

This clonotype was picked up many times. The V and J genes are TRBV20-1 and TRBJ2-3; D is perhaps TRBD2 (7 bases). The V and J ends lost 5 bases and 5 bases respectively, with 23 bases between them. Per the germline V gene, CDR1 is DFQATT and CDR2 is SNEGSKA (reference sequence). The CDR3 has 16 residues. CDR3 sequence: CSAPKGGGAVVDTQYF. Here the CDR3 DNA reads TGCAGTGCTCCAAAAGGAGGGGGGGCGGTCGTAGATACGCAGTATTTT.

This clonotype was recorded many times. The V and J genes are TRBV5-1 and TRBJ2-1; D remains unclear. V shed 7 bases and J shed 7 bases, with 6 bases lying between them. Germline V gene lookup returns CDR1 SGHRS and CDR2 YFSETQ. CDR3 length: 10 residues. The CDR3 is CASGVNEQFF. Here the CDR3 DNA reads TGCGCCAGCGGCGTAAATGAGCAGTTCTTC.